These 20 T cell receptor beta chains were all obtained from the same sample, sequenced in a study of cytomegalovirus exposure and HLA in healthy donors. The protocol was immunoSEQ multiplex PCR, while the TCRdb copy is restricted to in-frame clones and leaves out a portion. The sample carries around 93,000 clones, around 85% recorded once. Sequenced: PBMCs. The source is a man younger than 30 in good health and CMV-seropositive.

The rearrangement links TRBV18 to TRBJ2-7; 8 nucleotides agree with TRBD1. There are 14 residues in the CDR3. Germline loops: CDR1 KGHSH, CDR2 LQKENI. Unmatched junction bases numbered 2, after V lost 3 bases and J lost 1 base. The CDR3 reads CASSPRQGSYEQYF. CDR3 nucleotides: TGTGCCAGCTCACCGAGACAGGGGTCCTACGAGCAGTACTTC. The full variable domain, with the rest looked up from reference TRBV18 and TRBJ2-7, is NAGVMQNPRHLVRRRGQEARLRCSPMKGHSHVYWYRQLPEEGLKFMVYLQKENIIDESGMPKERFSAEFPKEGPSILRIQQVVRGDSAAYFCASSPRQGSYEQYFGPGTRLTVT.

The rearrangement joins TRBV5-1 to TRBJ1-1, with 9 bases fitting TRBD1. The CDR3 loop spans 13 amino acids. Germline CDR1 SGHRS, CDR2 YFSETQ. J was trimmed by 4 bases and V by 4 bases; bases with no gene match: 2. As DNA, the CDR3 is TGCGCCAGCAGCCTGGACAGGGGCACTGAAGCTTTCTTT. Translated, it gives CASSLDRGTEAFF.

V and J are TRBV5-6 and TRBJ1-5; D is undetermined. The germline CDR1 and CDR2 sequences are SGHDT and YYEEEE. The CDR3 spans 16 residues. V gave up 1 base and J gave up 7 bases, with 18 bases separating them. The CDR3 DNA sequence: TGTGCCAGCAGCTTGTTGTCCTCTGGAGGAACGCAGCCCCAGCATTTT. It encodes CASSLLSSGGTQPQHF. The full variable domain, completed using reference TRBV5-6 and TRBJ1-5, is DAGVTQSPTHLIKTRGQQVTLRCSPKSGHDTVSWYQQALGQGPQFIFQYYEEEERQRGNFPDRFSGHQFPNYSSELNVNALLLGDSALYLCASSLLSSGGTQPQHFGDGTRLSIL.

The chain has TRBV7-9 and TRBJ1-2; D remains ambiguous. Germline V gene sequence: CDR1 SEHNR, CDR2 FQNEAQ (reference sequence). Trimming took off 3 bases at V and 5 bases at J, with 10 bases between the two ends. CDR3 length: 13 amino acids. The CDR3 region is CASSFISGYGYTF. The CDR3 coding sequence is TGTGCCAGCAGCTTCATTAGCGGTTATGGCTACACCTTC.

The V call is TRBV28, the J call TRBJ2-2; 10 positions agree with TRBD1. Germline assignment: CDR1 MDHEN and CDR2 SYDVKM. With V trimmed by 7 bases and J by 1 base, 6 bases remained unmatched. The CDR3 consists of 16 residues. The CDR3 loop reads CASKTGGSLNTGELFF. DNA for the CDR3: TGTGCCAGCAAGACAGGGGGCTCCTTGAACACCGGGGAGCTGTTTTTT.

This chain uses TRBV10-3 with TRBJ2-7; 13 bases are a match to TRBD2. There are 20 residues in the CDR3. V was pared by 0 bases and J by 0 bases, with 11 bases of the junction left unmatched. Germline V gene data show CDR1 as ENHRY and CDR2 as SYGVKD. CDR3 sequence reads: CAISESTIGTSGIGSYEQYF. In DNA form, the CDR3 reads TGTGCCATCAGTGAGTCGACTATAGGGACTAGCGGGATTGGCTCCTACGAGCAGTACTTC.

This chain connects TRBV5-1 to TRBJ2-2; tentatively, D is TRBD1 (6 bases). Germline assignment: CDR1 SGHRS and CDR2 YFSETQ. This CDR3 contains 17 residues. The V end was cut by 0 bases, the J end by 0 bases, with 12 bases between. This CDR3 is CASSLALGAANTGELFF. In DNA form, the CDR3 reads TGCGCCAGCAGCTTGGCCTTGGGGGCCGCGAACACCGGGGAGCTGTTTTTT. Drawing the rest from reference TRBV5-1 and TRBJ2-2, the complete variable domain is KAGVTQTPRYLIKTRGQQVTLSCSPISGHRSVSWYQQTPGQGLQFLFEYFSETQRNKGNFPGRFSGRQFSNSRSEMNVSTLELGDSALYLCASSLALGAANTGELFFGEGSRLTVL.

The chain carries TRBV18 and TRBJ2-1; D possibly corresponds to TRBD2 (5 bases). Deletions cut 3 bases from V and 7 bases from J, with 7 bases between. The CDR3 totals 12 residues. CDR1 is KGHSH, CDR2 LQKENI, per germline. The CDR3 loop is CASSPGNNEQFF. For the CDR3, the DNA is TGTGCCAGCTCACCCGGGAATAATGAGCAGTTCTTC.

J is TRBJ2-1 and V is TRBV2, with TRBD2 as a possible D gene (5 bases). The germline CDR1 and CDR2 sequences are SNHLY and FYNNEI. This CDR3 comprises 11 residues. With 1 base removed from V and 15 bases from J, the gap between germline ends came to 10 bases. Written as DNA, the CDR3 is TGTGCCAGCAGTGAAGGCGGGTTTAGGTTCTTC. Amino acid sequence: CASSEGGFRFF.

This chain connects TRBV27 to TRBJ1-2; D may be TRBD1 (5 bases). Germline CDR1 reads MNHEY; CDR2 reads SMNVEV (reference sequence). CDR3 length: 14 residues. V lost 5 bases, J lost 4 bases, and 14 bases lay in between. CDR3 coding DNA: TGTGCCAGCAGTCTCACAGGATGGGGCTATGGCTACACCTTC. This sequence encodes CASSLTGWGYGYTF.

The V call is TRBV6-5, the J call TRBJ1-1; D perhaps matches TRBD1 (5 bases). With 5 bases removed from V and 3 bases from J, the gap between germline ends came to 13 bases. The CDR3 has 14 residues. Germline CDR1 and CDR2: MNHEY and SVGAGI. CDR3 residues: CASSRQRGDTEAFF. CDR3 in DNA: TGTGCCAGCAGTCGTCAGCGGGGGGACACTGAAGCTTTCTTT.

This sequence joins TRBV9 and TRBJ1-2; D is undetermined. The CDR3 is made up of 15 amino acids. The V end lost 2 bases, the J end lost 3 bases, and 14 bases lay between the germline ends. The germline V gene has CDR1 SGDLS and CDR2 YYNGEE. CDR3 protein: CASSVGLAGDYGYTF. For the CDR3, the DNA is TGTGCCAGCAGCGTGGGGTTGGCGGGAGACTATGGCTACACCTTC.

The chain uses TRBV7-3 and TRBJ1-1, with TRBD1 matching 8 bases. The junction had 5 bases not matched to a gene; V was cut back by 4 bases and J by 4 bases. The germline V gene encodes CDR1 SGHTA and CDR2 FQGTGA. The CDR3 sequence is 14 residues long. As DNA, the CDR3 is TGTGCCAGCAGCTCGACAGGGGAGCCCACTGAAGCTTTCTTT. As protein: CASSSTGEPTEAFF.

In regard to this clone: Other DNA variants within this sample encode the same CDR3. This chain's CDR3 is CASSFAGAYEQYF. The CDR3 bases are TGTGCCAGCAGCTTCGCAGGGGCCTACGAGCAGTACTTC. V is TRBV5-4 and J is TRBJ2-7, with D possibly matching TRBD1 (6 bases). With 2 bases removed from V and 2 bases from J, the gap between germline ends came to 8 bases. There are 13 residues in the CDR3. CDR1 is SGHNT, CDR2 YYREEE, per germline (reference sequence). The complete variable domain, with remaining parts taken from reference TRBV5-4 and TRBJ2-7, reads ETGVTQSPTHLIKTRGQQVTLRCSSQSGHNTVSWYQQALGQGPQFIFQYYREEENGRGNFPPRFSGLQFPNYSSELNVNALELDDSALYLCASSFAGAYEQYFGPGTRLTVT.

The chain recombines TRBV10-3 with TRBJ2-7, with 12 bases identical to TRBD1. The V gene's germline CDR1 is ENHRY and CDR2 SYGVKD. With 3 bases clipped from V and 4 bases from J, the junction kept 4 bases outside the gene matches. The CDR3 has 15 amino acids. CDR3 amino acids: CAISEGTGGAYEQYV. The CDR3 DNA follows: TGTGCCATCAGTGAAGGGACAGGGGGCGCTTACGAGCAGTACGTC.

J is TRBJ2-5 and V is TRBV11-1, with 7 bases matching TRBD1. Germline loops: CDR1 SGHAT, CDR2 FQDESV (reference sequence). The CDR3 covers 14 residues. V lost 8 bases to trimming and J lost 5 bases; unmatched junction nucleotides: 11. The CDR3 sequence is CASLGTAQRETQYF. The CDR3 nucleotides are TGTGCCAGCTTAGGGACAGCGCAGCGGGAGACCCAGTACTTC.

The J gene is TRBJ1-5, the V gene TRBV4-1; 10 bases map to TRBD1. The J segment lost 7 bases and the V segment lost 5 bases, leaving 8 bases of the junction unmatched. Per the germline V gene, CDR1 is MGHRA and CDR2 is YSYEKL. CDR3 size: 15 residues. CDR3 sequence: CASSDRTGGDQPQHF. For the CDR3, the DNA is TGCGCCAGCAGCGACCGGACAGGGGGGGACCAGCCCCAGCATTTT.

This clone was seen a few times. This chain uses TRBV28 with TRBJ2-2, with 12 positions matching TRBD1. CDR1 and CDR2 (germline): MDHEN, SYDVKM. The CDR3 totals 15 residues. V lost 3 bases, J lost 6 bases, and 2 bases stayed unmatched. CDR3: CASSLGQGASGELFF. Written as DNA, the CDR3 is TGTGCCAGCAGTTTGGGACAGGGGGCCTCCGGGGAGCTGTTTTTT.

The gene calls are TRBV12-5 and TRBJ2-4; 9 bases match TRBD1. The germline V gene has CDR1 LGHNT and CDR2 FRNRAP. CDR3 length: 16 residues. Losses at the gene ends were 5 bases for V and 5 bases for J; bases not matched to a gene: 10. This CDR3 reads CASGTPRDREENIQYF. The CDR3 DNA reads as TGTGCTAGTGGTACCCCGAGGGACAGGGAGGAAAACATTCAGTACTTC. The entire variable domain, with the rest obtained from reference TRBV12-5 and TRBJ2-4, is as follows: DARVTQTPRHKVTEMGQEVTMRCQPILGHNTVFWYRQTMMQGLELLAYFRNRAPLDDSGMPKDRFSAEMPDATLATLKIQPSEPRDSAVYFCASGTPRDREENIQYFGAGTRLSVL.

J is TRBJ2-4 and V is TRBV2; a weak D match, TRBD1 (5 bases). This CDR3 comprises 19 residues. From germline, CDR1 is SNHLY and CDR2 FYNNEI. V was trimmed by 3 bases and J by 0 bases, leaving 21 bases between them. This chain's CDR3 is CASSELGQVASIAKNIQYF. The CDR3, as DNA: TGTGCCAGCAGTGAGTTGGGGCAGGTCGCGAGTATAGCCAAAAACATTCAGTACTTC.